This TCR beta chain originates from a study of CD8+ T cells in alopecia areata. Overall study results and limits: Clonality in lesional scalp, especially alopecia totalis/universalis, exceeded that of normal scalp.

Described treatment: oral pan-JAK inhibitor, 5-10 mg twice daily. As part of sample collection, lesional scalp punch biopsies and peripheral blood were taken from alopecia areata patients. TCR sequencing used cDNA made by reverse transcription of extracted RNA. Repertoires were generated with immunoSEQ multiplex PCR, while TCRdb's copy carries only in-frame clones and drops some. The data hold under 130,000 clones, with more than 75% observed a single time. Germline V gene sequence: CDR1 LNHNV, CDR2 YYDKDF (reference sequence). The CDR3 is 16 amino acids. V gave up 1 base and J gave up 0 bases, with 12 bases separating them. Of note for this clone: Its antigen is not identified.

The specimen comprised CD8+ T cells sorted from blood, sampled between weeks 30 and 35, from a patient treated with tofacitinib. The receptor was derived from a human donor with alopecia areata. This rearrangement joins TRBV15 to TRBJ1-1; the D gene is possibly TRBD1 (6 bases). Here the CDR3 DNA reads TGTGCCACCAGCAGAGGTAGGCAGGGGCTGAACACTGAAGCTTTCTTT. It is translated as CATSRGRQGLNTEAFF.